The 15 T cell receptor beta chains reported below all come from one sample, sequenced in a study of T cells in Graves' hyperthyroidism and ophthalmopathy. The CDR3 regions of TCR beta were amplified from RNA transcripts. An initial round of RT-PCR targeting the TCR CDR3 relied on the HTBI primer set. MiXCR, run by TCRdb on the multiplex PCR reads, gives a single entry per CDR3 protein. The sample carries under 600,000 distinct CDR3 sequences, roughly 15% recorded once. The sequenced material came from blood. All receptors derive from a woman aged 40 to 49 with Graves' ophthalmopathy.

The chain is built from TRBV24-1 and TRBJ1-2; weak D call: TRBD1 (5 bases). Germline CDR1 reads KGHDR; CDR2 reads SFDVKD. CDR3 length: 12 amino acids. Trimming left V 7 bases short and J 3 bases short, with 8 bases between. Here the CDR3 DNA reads TGTGCCACCAGAGGGGACGACTATGGCTACACCTTC. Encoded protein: CATRGDDYGYTF.

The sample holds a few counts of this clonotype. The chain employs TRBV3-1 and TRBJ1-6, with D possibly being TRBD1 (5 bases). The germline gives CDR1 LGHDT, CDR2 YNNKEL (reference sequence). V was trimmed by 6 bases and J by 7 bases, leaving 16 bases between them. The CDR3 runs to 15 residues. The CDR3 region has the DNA TGTGCCAGCAGGAATCGAGGGGTATTGAATTCACCCCTCCACTTT. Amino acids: CASRNRGVLNSPLHF.

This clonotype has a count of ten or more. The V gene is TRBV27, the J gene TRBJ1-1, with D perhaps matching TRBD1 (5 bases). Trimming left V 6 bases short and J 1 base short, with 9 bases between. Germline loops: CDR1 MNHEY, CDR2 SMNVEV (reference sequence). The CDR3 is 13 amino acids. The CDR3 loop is CASSRGENTEAFF. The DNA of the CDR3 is TGTGCCAGCAGCCGGGGGGAGAACACTGAAGCTTTCTTT.

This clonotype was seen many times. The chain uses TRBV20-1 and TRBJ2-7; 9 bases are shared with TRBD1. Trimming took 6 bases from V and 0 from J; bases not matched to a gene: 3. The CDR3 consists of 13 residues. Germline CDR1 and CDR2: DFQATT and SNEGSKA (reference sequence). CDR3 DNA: TGCAGTGCCCTGACAGGGGGCTCCTACGAGCAGTACTTC. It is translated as CSALTGGSYEQYF.

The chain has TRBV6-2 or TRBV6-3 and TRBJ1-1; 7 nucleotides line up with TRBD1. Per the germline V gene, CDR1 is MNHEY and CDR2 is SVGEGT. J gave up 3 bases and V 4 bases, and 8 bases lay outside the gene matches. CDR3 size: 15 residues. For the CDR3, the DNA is TGTGCCAGCAGTTCAACTGAGGGGGCTTACACTGAAGCTTTCTTT. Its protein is CASSSTEGAYTEAFF.

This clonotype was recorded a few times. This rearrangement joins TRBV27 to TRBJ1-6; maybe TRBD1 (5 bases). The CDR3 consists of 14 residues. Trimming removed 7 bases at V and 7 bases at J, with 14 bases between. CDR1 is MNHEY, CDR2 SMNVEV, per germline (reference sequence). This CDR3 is CASTLGGGNSPLHF. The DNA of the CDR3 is TGTGCCAGCACCCTTGGGGGAGGCAATTCACCCCTCCACTTT.

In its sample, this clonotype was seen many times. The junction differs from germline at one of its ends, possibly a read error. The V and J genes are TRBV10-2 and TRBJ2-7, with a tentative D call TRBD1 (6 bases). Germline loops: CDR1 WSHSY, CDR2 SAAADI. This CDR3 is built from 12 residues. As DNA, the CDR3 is TGTGCCAGCAGCCAACAGGGTTACGAGCAGTACTTC. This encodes CASSQQGYEQYF.

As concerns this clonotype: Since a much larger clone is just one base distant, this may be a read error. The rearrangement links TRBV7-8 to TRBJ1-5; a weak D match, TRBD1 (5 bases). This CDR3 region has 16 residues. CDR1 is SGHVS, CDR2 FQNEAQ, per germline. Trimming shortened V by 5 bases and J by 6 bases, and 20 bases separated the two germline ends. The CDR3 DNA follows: TGTGCCAGCAGCCCTCGGGACGCCCCTTCCAGTCAGCCCCAGCATTTT. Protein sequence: CASSPRDAPSSQPQHF.

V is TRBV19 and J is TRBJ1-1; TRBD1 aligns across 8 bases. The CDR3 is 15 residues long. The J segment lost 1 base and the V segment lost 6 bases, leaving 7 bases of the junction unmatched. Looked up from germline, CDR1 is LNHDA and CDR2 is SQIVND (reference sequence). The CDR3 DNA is TGTGCCAGTAGACCGTTGGACAGGGAGAACACTGAAGCTTTCTTT. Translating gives CASRPLDRENTEAFF.

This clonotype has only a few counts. The DNA of the CDR3 is TGTGCCAGCAGAGCGACGATGACTTCAACCTACGAGCAGTACTTC. It codes for CASRATMTSTYEQYF. The chain is built from TRBV7-2 and TRBJ2-7; D unresolved. This CDR3 region has 15 residues. The V gene lost 6 bases and the J gene lost 2 bases, with 17 bases spanning the gap. Germline V gene sequence: CDR1 SGHTA, CDR2 FQGNSA.

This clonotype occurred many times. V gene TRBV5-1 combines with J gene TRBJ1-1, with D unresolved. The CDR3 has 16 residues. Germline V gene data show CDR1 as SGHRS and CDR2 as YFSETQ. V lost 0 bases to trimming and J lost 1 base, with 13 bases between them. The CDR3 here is CASSLAGIEQNTEAFF. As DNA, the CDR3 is TGCGCCAGCAGCTTGGCCGGCATAGAACAGAACACTGAAGCTTTCTTT.

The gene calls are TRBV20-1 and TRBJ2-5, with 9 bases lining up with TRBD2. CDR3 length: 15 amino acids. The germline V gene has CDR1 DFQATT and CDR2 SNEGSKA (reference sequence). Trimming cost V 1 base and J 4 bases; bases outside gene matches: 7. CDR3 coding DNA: TGCAGTGCTAGAGGGAGCGGGGGGATCGTAGAGACCCAGTACTTC. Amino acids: CSARGSGGIVETQYF.

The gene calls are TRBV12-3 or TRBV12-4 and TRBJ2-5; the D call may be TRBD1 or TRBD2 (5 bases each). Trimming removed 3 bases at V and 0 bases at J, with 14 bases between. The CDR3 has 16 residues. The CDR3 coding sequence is TGTGCCAGCAGTTTTCGGGACCCGAGGGACCAAGAGACCCAGTACTTC. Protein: CASSFRDPRDQETQYF.

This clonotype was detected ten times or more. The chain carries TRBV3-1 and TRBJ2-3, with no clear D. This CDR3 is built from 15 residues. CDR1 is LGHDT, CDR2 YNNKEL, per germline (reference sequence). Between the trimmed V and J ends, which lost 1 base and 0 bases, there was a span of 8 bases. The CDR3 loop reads CASSQGGTSTDTQYF. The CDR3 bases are TGTGCCAGCAGCCAAGGCGGAACTAGCACAGATACGCAGTATTTT.

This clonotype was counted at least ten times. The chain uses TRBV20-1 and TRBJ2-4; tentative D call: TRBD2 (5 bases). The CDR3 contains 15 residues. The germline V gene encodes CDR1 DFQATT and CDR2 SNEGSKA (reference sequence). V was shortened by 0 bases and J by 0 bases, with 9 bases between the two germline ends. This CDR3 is CSAREEALAKNIQYF. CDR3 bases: TGCAGTGCTAGAGAGGAGGCTTTAGCCAAAAACATTCAGTACTTC.